The clone carrying this TCR beta chain appeared a few times. The sample belongs to a study of T-cell reconstitution after alpha-beta-depleted transplantation in children. V shed 0 bases and J shed 4 bases, with 7 bases lying between them. Germline V gives CDR1 SGDLS, CDR2 YYNGEE. The CDR3 runs 13 residues. Unique molecular identifiers were used to barcode this TCRbeta library. One entry per CDR3 protein, called by TCRdb with MiXCR from the PCR reads. This table has around 200,000 distinct CDR3 sequences, approximately 9% appearing once. The origin of this receptor is a human donor who donated a stem cell graft to a child with acute lymphoblastic leukemia. This chain joins TRBV9 and TRBJ1-2; D remains ambiguous. Sequences were derived from PBMCs from the stem cell graft donor, sampled from the stem cell graft. This CDR3 reads CASSVGSSYGYTF. CDR3 bases: TGTGCCAGCAGCGTAGGTTCCAGCTATGGCTACACCTTC.